These 15 T cell receptor beta chains share one sample of origin, sequenced in a study of T-cell memory formation after mild COVID-19. TCRdb recomputed calls from the 5' RACE reads with MiXCR, one row per CDR3 protein. The sample carries about 610,000 distinct CDR3 sequences, 17% recorded once. Sequenced: PBMCs or a T cell subset sorted from them (not recorded which). The receptors were gathered from an adult woman who had mild COVID-19 (a few samples of this study predate the infection). Cell type and time point are not known.

This clonotype was counted between two and nine times. Sequence at one end of the junction differs from germline and may be a read error. This chain uses TRBV5-6 with TRBJ1-1; maybe TRBD1 (5 bases). The CDR3 length is 14 residues. CDR1 is SGHDT and CDR2 is YYEEEE in the germline V gene. The CDR3 sequence: CASTLGRSNTEAFF. CDR3 bases: TGTGCCAGCACCTTGGGACGGTCGAACACTGAAGCTTTCTTT.

This clonotype was seen a handful of times. The chain employs TRBV7-6 and TRBJ2-5, with D perhaps TRBD2 (6 bases). The V end lost 7 bases, the J end lost 3 bases, and 30 bases lay between the germline ends. CDR1 SGHVS and CDR2 FNYEAQ come from the germline V gene. This CDR3 is built from 19 residues. Here the CDR3 reads CASKAEASAFPTRKETQYF. The CDR3 region has the DNA TGTGCCAGCAAAGCAGAGGCTAGCGCCTTTCCTACTAGAAAAGAGACCCAGTACTTC.

In its sample, this clonotype was seen a few times. V and J are TRBV4-1 and TRBJ1-5; no clear D gene. V was cut by 4 bases and J by 3 bases, with 7 bases left in between. Germline V gives CDR1 MGHRA, CDR2 YSYEKL. There are 13 residues in the CDR3. CDR3: CASSRSPNQPQHF. The CDR3 DNA reads TGCGCCAGCAGCCGTTCACCCAATCAGCCCCAGCATTTT.

This clonotype was recorded a few times. The chain joins TRBV12-3 or TRBV12-4 to TRBJ1-1; 7 nucleotides line up with TRBD1. V lost 6 bases and J lost 5; bases outside the gene matches: 9. The CDR3 is 14 amino acids. The CDR3 loop reads CASRVTGERTEAFF. CDR3 coding DNA: TGTGCCAGCAGGGTAACAGGGGAAAGGACTGAAGCTTTCTTT.

The chain combines TRBV12-3 or TRBV12-4 with TRBJ2-7; no firm D call. The CDR3 has 11 amino acids. V lost 5 bases to trimming and J lost 5 bases, with 7 bases between them. The CDR3 loop is CASSRADEQYF. CDR3 in DNA: TGTGCCAGCAGTCGGGCCGACGAGCAGTACTTC.

V usage is TRBV11-3 and J usage is TRBJ1-3, with D unclear. The germline V gene encodes CDR1 SGHNT and CDR2 YENEEA. Trimming pared 2 bases from V and 4 bases from J, leaving 12 bases between. This CDR3 is built from 15 residues. CDR3 DNA: TGTGCCAGCAGCTTACACGCCGCCGGCGGAAACACCATATATTTT. Its translation: CASSLHAAGGNTIYF.

There are a few counts of this clonotype. J is TRBJ2-7 and V is TRBV7-2, with unresolved D. V was clipped by 8 bases and J by 3 bases, with 14 bases between them. CDR1 and CDR2 (germline): SGHTA, FQGNSA. CDR3 length: 13 residues. CDR3 amino acids: CASALSDGYEQYF. DNA for the CDR3: TGTGCCAGCGCATTATCGGACGGCTACGAGCAGTACTTC. Filled out from reference TRBV7-2 and TRBJ2-7, the complete variable domain reads GAGVSQSPSNKVTEKGKDVELRCDPISGHTALYWYRQSLGQGLEFLIYFQGNSAPDKSGLPSDRFSAERTGGSVSTLTIQRTQQEDSAVYLCASALSDGYEQYFGPGTRLTVT.

The gene calls are TRBV18 and TRBJ1-2; D is possibly TRBD1 (6 bases). Germline V gene lookup returns CDR1 KGHSH and CDR2 LQKENI. V was cut by 1 base and J by 2 bases, with 11 bases left in between. The CDR3 consists of 15 residues. CDR3 loop: CASSPLTGRNYGYTF. CDR3 DNA sequence: TGTGCCAGCTCACCACTTACAGGGCGGAACTATGGCTACACCTTC.

This clonotype was detected only a few times. This chain joins TRBV7-6 and TRBJ2-7; 8 bases match TRBD1. The CDR3 has 13 amino acids. With V trimmed by 6 bases and J by 7 bases, 8 bases remained unmatched. Looked up from germline, CDR1 is SGHVS and CDR2 is FNYEAQ. The CDR3 spells CASSFQGAGEQYF. The DNA for the CDR3 is TGTGCCAGCAGTTTTCAGGGGGCTGGGGAGCAGTACTTC.

This clonotype was seen a handful of times. This rearrangement joins TRBV12-3 or TRBV12-4 to TRBJ2-7, with 7 nucleotides matching TRBD2. With V trimmed by 6 bases and J by 5 bases, 13 bases remained unmatched. The CDR3 runs to 15 residues. CDR3 residues: CASRTSGLRGDEQYF. The CDR3 DNA reads TGTGCCAGCAGAACGTCGGGACTCCGGGGGGACGAGCAGTACTTC.

The rearrangement joins TRBV27 to TRBJ2-5, with D maybe TRBD2 (6 bases). This CDR3 has 17 amino acids. Looked up from germline, CDR1 is MNHEY and CDR2 is SMNVEV (reference sequence). The V end was cut by 5 bases, the J end by 1 base, with 20 bases between. The CDR3 nucleotides read TGTGCCAGCAGTCCTCCCCCGGGGGTAGTCGGCCAAGAGACCCAGTACTTC. It is translated as CASSPPPGVVGQETQYF.

The rearrangement joins TRBV12-3 or TRBV12-4 to TRBJ1-1; TRBD1 matches 7 bases. The CDR3 covers 14 residues. The V segment lost 6 bases and the J segment 4 bases; nucleotides outside the gene matches: 8. The CDR3 reads CASSATGRGTEAFF. In DNA form, the CDR3 reads TGTGCCAGCAGCGCGACAGGGAGGGGCACTGAAGCTTTCTTT.

This clonotype was picked up a small number of times. The chain links TRBV7-3 to TRBJ2-1; 11 bases are a match to TRBD2. Looked up from germline, CDR1 is SGHTA and CDR2 is FQGTGA. The ends lost 4 bases at V and 0 bases at J; junction bases unmatched: 5. The CDR3 is 17 residues long. CDR3 sequence: CASSSILAGASYNEQFF. CDR3 nucleotides: TGTGCCAGCAGCTCGATACTAGCGGGAGCCTCCTACAATGAGCAGTTCTTC.

The chain combines TRBV6-2 or TRBV6-3 with TRBJ1-1; D may be TRBD1 (5 bases). The CDR3 loop spans 15 amino acids. Germline CDR1 and CDR2: MNHEY and SVGEGT. V shed 6 bases and J shed 0 bases, with 14 bases lying between them. The CDR3 is CASRPRGGMNTEAFF. CDR3 nucleotide sequence: TGTGCCAGCAGACCTCGGGGGGGAATGAACACTGAAGCTTTCTTT.

This clonotype was seen a handful of times. V and J are TRBV12-3 or TRBV12-4 and TRBJ1-1; 7 nucleotides line up with TRBD1. With 7 bases clipped from V and 2 bases from J, the junction kept 10 bases outside the gene matches. The CDR3 extends over 15 amino acids. CDR3 coding DNA: TGTGCCAGCACCCAAAGGACAGGTCCTAACACTGAAGCTTTCTTT. This gives the protein CASTQRTGPNTEAFF.